The sequence of this T cell receptor (beta chain) was determined in a study of technical replicates of blood from several donors (dated by TCRdb to about 2017). A remark on this clone: The antigen it recognizes is unknown. Base quality data are lacking; no much larger clone is found one base away.

The library was prepared using the immunoSEQ multiplex PCR assay. Here the immuneACCESS table is served through TCRdb, limited to in-frame sequences with V and J called. Missing clones are a known gap in these copies; in checked studies unresolved V genes cover under half, and the rest lacks a known reason. The sample includes tens of thousands of clones, with 85% to 95% observed a single time. The top ten clones comprise over 0.2% of the sample. From cysteine to phenylalanine, the CDR3 is 16 amino acids long. CDR3 DNA is the only sequence kept; it has 48 bases, read in frame from the first base. Deletion took 0 bases off V and 4 bases off J, with a span of 13 bases between the germline ends. Per the germline V gene, SGDLS is the CDR1 and YYNGEE is the CDR2.

This clonotype originated in a human donor in good health. The V gene is TRBV9 and the J gene is TRBJ2-2; the D segment could be TRBD1, given 5 matching bases. Sequencing was done on a sample of T cells isolated from PBMCs. The CDR3 protein sequence reads: CASSVAPQAPTGELFF. The bases are TGTGCCAGCAGCGTAGCTCCACAGGCCCCCACCGGGGAGCTGTTTTTT.